This TCR beta chain was sequenced in a study of CXCR4 blockade with PD-1 therapy in pancreatic cancer. Notes on the study in general: Frequent tumor clones were encoded by many distinct rearrangements, suggesting shared antigens.

The germline V gene has CDR1 SQVTM and CDR2 ANQGSEA. V lost 3 bases and J lost 1; bases outside the gene matches: 4. The CDR3 totals 15 residues. Generated by immunoSEQ multiplex PCR, the TCRdb table keeps only in-frame clones and is missing some. The repertoire holds more than 15,000 clones, with 72% as singletons. As regards this clone: Its antigen is unknown.

This TCR was sampled from a human donor with pancreatic ductal adenocarcinoma. V is TRBV29-1 and J is TRBJ2-2, with 8 bases lining up with TRBD2. The sequenced sample was tumor tissue. CDR3 in DNA: TGCAGCGTTGATAGTACTAGCGGGAACACCGGGGAGCTGTTTTTT. Translated: CSVDSTSGNTGELFF.